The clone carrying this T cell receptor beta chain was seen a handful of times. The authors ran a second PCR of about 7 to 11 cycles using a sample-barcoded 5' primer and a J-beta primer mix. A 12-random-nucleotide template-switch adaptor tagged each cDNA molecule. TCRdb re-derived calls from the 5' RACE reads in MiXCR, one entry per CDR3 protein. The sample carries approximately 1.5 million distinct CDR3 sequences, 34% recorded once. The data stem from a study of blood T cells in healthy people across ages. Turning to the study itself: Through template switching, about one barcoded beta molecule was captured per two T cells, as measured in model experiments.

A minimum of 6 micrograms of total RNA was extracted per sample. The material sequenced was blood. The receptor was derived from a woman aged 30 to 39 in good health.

CDR3 nucleotide sequence: TGTGCCAGCAGTTGCTCGAACCGGTACACAGATACGCAGTATTTT. This translates into CASSCSNRYTDTQYF. The gene calls are TRBV6-6 and TRBJ2-3, with unresolved D. The CDR3 totals 15 residues. The V gene's germline CDR1 is MNHNY and CDR2 SVGAGI (reference sequence). V dropped 4 bases and J dropped 2 bases, with 13 bases sitting between them.